The 15 T cell receptor beta chains presented below share a single source sample, sequenced in a study of control samples from healthy donors and cancer patients. This table comes from immunoSEQ multiplex PCR, and its TCRdb copy is limited to in-frame clones, with some not included. The repertoire holds around 140,000 clones, with roughly 86% as singletons. Source material: PBMCs. Receptor source: a man aged 45-65 years with head and neck cancer.

The rearrangement joins TRBV19 to TRBJ1-5; 8 positions match TRBD1. This CDR3 has 16 residues. J gave up 5 bases and V 1 base, and 7 bases lay outside the gene matches. The germline V gene encodes CDR1 LNHDA and CDR2 SQIVND (reference sequence). The CDR3 coding sequence is TGTGCCAGTAGTATAGCCCCGGACAGGGTCTATCAGCCCCAGCATTTT. Its protein product is CASSIAPDRVYQPQHF. The full variable domain, completed using reference TRBV19 and TRBJ1-5, is DGGITQSPKYLFRKEGQNVTLSCEQNLNHDAMYWYRQDPGQGLRLIYYSQIVNDFQKGDIAEGYSVSREKKESFPLTVTSAQKNPTAFYLCASSIAPDRVYQPQHFGDGTRLSIL.

The V call is TRBV2, the J call TRBJ1-1; 7 bases map to TRBD1. The CDR3 is made up of 15 amino acids. J gave up 5 bases and V 7 bases, and 13 bases lay outside the gene matches. Germline CDR1 reads SNHLY; CDR2 reads FYNNEI. The CDR3 nucleotides read TGTGCCAGCACACTATTTTCAGGGGGAGGAACTGAAGCTTTCTTT. Translating it yields CASTLFSGGGTEAFF.

CDR3: CASSQPRQGDTGELFF. The CDR3 DNA sequence: TGCGCCAGCAGCCAACCCCGACAGGGGGACACCGGGGAGCTGTTTTTT. The J gene is TRBJ2-2, the V gene TRBV4-1; 9 bases align to TRBD1. Unmatched junction bases numbered 4, after V lost 2 bases and J lost 3 bases. Germline V lookup: CDR1 MGHRA, CDR2 YSYEKL. The CDR3 has 16 residues.

V is TRBV5-1 and J is TRBJ2-2; 7 nucleotides match TRBD1. Germline V CDR1 and CDR2: SGHRS, YFSETQ. This CDR3 has 14 residues. The ends lost 4 bases at V and 7 bases at J; junction bases unmatched: 7. Written as DNA, the CDR3 is TGCGCCAGCAGCGCAGGACAGGCCGACGGGGAGCTGTTTTTT. This encodes CASSAGQADGELFF.

This sequence joins TRBV2 and TRBJ2-3; no reliable D call. The length of the CDR3 is 14 residues. Trimming took 3 bases from V and 4 from J, leaving 11 bases between them. Germline CDR1 and CDR2: SNHLY and FYNNEI. CDR3 protein: CASSDFVSADTQYF. The CDR3 DNA is TGTGCCAGCAGTGATTTCGTCTCCGCAGATACGCAGTATTTT. The full variable domain, with the rest looked up from reference TRBV2 and TRBJ2-3, is EPEVTQTPSHQVTQMGQEVILRCVPISNHLYFYWYRQILGQKVEFLVSFYNNEISEKSEIFDDQFSVERPDGSNFTLKIRSTKLEDSAMYFCASSDFVSADTQYFGPGTRLTVL.

V is TRBV4-1 and J is TRBJ2-7, with D tentatively TRBD1 (5 bases). Germline CDR1 is MGHRA and CDR2 is YSYEKL. Trimming took off 3 bases at V and 0 bases at J, with 12 bases between the two ends. The CDR3 extends over 15 amino acids. This chain's CDR3 is CASSHRQQSSYEQYF. The CDR3 coding sequence is TGCGCCAGCAGCCACCGACAGCAAAGCTCCTACGAGCAGTACTTC.

CDR3 nucleotide sequence: TGTGCCAGCAGCTTCAACCGGGACAGGGTCTATGGCTACACCTTC. It specifies CASSFNRDRVYGYTF. The gene calls are TRBV27 and TRBJ1-2; 9 bases are a match to TRBD1. V was clipped by 6 bases and J by 4 bases; unmatched bases: 9. The CDR3 is made up of 15 amino acids. CDR1 and CDR2 from the germline V gene are MNHEY and SMNVEV (reference sequence).

The rearrangement joins TRBV5-1 to TRBJ2-1; 12 bases map to TRBD2. V lost 5 bases to trimming and J lost 5 bases; unmatched junction nucleotides: 5. Germline V gives CDR1 SGHRS, CDR2 YFSETQ. This CDR3 has 15 residues. CDR3 in amino acids: CASRLAGGPHNEQFF. The DNA for the CDR3 is TGCGCCAGCAGGCTAGCGGGGGGGCCCCACAATGAGCAGTTCTTC.

The V and J genes are TRBV27 and TRBJ1-1; D might be TRBD1 (6 bases). The germline V gene has CDR1 MNHEY and CDR2 SMNVEV (reference sequence). Trimming took 5 bases from V and 1 from J, leaving 14 bases between them. This CDR3 comprises 15 residues. The CDR3 nucleotides are TGTGCCAGCAGTCTACGGGACAAGGCGAACACTGAAGCTTTCTTT. Its protein product is CASSLRDKANTEAFF.

This chain joins TRBV24-1 and TRBJ1-2, with 7 bases matching TRBD1. This CDR3 contains 13 residues. Germline V gene sequence: CDR1 KGHDR, CDR2 SFDVKD. The junction had 4 bases not matched to a gene; V was cut back by 9 bases and J by 1 base. DNA of the CDR3: TGTGCCACCCCCAGGGGGTGTAACTATGGCTACACCTTC. As protein: CATPRGCNYGYTF.

The rearrangement joins TRBV5-5 to TRBJ2-7, with 8 bases identical to TRBD1. The trim removed 4 bases at V and 5 bases at J, leaving 14 bases unmatched. The CDR3 consists of 16 residues. Germline-derived CDR1 and CDR2 are SGHKS and YYEKEE (reference sequence). The DNA of the CDR3 is TGTGCCAGCAGCCTAATGTGGCAGGGGGCTCTCAACGAGCAGTACTTC. It is translated as CASSLMWQGALNEQYF.

The rearrangement links TRBV6-1 to TRBJ1-6; D is unresolved. Germline V gene lookup returns CDR1 MNHNS and CDR2 SASEGT. This CDR3 comprises 14 residues. V was shortened by 1 base and J by 9 bases, with 10 bases between the two germline ends. The CDR3 DNA is TGTGCCAGCAGTGAAGAAGGCGGTCGTTCACCCCTCCACTTT. It specifies CASSEEGGRSPLHF.

This clone occurred a few times. The V and J genes are TRBV6-6 and TRBJ2-5; D is unresolved. CDR1 is MNHNY and CDR2 is SVGAGI in the germline V gene (reference sequence). V gave up 6 bases and J gave up 11 bases, with 16 bases separating them. There are 12 residues in the CDR3. The CDR3 coding sequence is TGTGCCAGCAGAGAAACCGAGGACCCACAGTACTTC. Its protein product is CASRETEDPQYF.

This clone came up once. This chain joins TRBV12-3 or TRBV12-4 and TRBJ2-1; the D is unclear. Trimming took off 5 bases at V and 5 bases at J, with 4 bases between the two ends. This CDR3 has 11 amino acids. CDR3 nucleotides: TGTGCCAGCAGTCCGGACAATGAGCAGTTCTTC. It codes for CASSPDNEQFF.

The gene calls are TRBV27 and TRBJ2-1; D is unresolved. Germline CDR1 is MNHEY and CDR2 is SMNVEV (reference sequence). The CDR3 has 14 amino acids. The ends were cut back, 6 bases at V and 2 bases at J, with 11 bases in the middle. The CDR3: CASSLPDTYNEQFF. The CDR3 DNA reads TGTGCCAGCAGCCTCCCAGACACCTACAATGAGCAGTTCTTC.